Listed here are 6 T cell receptor beta chains from one sample, sequenced in a study of T cell repertoires in cytomegalovirus infection. From the reads, TCRdb called clonotypes with MiXCR, one entry per CDR3 protein. The sample includes some 300,000 distinct CDR3 sequences, about 9.2% of them seen just once. Input material: PBMCs. The source is a human donor in good health (CMV status not recorded). Some clones in this sample may be carry-over from other donors' samples.

This sequence joins TRBV7-3 and TRBJ1-1, with TRBD1 as a possible D gene (5 bases). The CDR3 is 13 amino acids. V lost 6 bases and J lost 5, with 13 bases in between. CDR1 SGHTA and CDR2 FQGTGA come from the germline V gene. CDR3: CASSTAGTTEAFF. The CDR3 bases are TGTGCCAGCAGTACGGCAGGGACGACTGAAGCTTTCTTT.

The table lists this clonotype with many counts. The rearrangement uses TRBV28 and TRBJ1-5; D is ambiguous. Germline values: CDR1 MDHEN, CDR2 SYDVKM. The length of the CDR3 is 14 residues. The V and J ends lost 2 bases and 3 bases respectively, with 8 bases between them. In nucleotides, the CDR3 is TGTGCCAGCAGTTTAAGCCAGGACAATCAGCCCCAGCATTTT. It is translated as CASSLSQDNQPQHF.

This CDR3 is CASSQSTLSGAYGYTF. The DNA for the CDR3 is TGTGCCAGCAGCCAGTCAACGTTGTCAGGGGCCTATGGCTACACCTTC. The chain has TRBV14 and TRBJ1-2; TRBD1 is a possible D gene (6 bases). Looked up from germline, CDR1 is SGHDN and CDR2 is FVKESK. CDR3 length: 16 amino acids. V lost 3 bases and J 4 bases, leaving 18 bases between the germline ends. Complete variable domain (other parts from reference TRBV14 and TRBJ1-2): EAGVTQFPSHSVIEKGQTVTLRCDPISGHDNLYWYRRVMGKEIKFLLHFVKESKQDESGMPNNRFLAERTGGTYSTLKVQPAELEDSGVYFCASSQSTLSGAYGYTFGSGTRLTVV.

In regard to this clonotype: A much larger clone differs from this one at a single base, so this may be a read error. The chain joins TRBV28 to TRBJ1-5; D is unclear. The CDR3 runs to 14 residues. Germline-derived CDR1 and CDR2 are MDHEN and SYDVKM. Deletions cut 7 bases from V and 0 bases from J, with 10 bases between. The CDR3 DNA is TGTGCCAGCAACCCACGATATAGCAATCAGCCCCAGCATTTT. This sequence encodes CASNPRYSNQPQHF.

This clonotype appeared a few times. The genes are TRBV20-1 and TRBJ2-2, with D possibly matching TRBD2 (5 bases). This CDR3 contains 16 residues. V was clipped by 0 bases and J by 4 bases, with 15 bases between them. Per the germline V gene, CDR1 is DFQATT and CDR2 is SNEGSKA (reference sequence). The CDR3 sequence: CSARDWSRDSTGELFF. The CDR3 coding sequence is TGCAGTGCTAGAGATTGGTCCCGGGATTCCACCGGGGAGCTGTTTTTT.

This clonotype came up many times. The chain recombines TRBV6-5 with TRBJ2-7; TRBD2 is a possible D gene (5 bases). This CDR3 comprises 15 residues. CDR1 and CDR2 (germline): MNHEY, SVGAGI. V was cut by 2 bases and J by 2 bases, with 13 bases left in between. The CDR3 spells CASSYAARGPYEQYV. CDR3 bases: TGTGCCAGCAGTTACGCGGCACGCGGGCCCTACGAGCAGTACGTC.